The 14 T cell receptor beta chains below all came from one sample that was sequenced in a study of a mutant IDH1 vaccine in newly diagnosed glioma. These receptors lack a known antigen. The time point denotes: week 5, during vaccination. Vaccination comprised doses that each held 300 ug of mutant IDH1 20-mer peptide, plus topical imiquimod. Sequencing used immunoSEQ multiplex PCR; TCRdb keeps in-frame clones, though not all of them. Among roughly 51,000 clones listed, approximately 86% were seen once. The sample here was PBMCs, taken from a glioma patient whose treatment included an IDH1 peptide vaccine. The receptors shown here come from a woman aged 18-30 years with glioma. Some clones in this sample may be carry-over from other donors' samples.

This clone has just one count. The chain is built from TRBV13 and TRBJ1-3, with unresolved D. The CDR3 is made up of 15 amino acids. Germline lookup yields CDR1 PRHDT and CDR2 FYEKMQ (reference sequence). V lost 4 bases and J lost 1, with 11 bases in between. Written as DNA, the CDR3 is TGTGCCAGCAGCTCCACAGCGCGATCTGGAAACACCATATATTTT. Translation: CASSSTARSGNTIYF.

The chain employs TRBV6-6 and TRBJ2-1; 8 nucleotides line up with TRBD2. The CDR3 length is 12 residues. Unmatched junction bases numbered 9, after V lost 5 bases and J lost 15 bases. CDR1 and CDR2 from the germline V gene are MNHNY and SVGAGI (reference sequence). CDR3 residues: CASSTREAGGFF. The CDR3 DNA sequence: TGTGCCAGCAGTACCCGGGAGGCGGGGGGGTTCTTC.

The chain recombines TRBV30 with TRBJ1-1; D might be TRBD1 (6 bases). V lost 0 bases and J 1 base, leaving 12 bases between the germline ends. Germline values: CDR1 GTSNPN, CDR2 SVGIG (reference sequence). There are 15 residues in the CDR3. In DNA, the CDR3 is TGTGCCTGGAGTGTAATAGACAGGACGAACACTGAAGCTTTCTTT. Translating gives CAWSVIDRTNTEAFF.

The chain has TRBV5-1 and TRBJ2-2; D is unresolved. Germline-derived CDR1 and CDR2 are SGHRS and YFSETQ. This CDR3 spans 13 amino acids. Trimming pared 0 bases from V and 3 bases from J, leaving 3 bases between. In DNA, the CDR3 is TGCGCCAGCAGCTTGGACTACACCGGGGAGCTGTTTTTT. Translation: CASSLDYTGELFF.

The rearrangement uses TRBV25-1 and TRBJ2-5, with D tentatively TRBD1 (5 bases). This CDR3 contains 15 residues. CDR1 and CDR2 (germline): MGHDK, SYGVNS. The V and J ends lost 2 bases and 1 base respectively, with 11 bases between them. The CDR3, as DNA: TGTGCCAGCAGTGAAGGTGTGGGGCTCCAAGAGACCCAGTACTTC. It translates to CASSEGVGLQETQYF.

Only one count was recorded for this clone. This rearrangement joins TRBV30 to TRBJ2-7; tentatively, D is TRBD2 (7 bases). CDR1 and CDR2 from the germline V gene are GTSNPN and SVGIG (reference sequence). The CDR3 extends over 14 amino acids. Trimming took 4 bases from V and 0 from J, leaving 13 bases between them. The CDR3 DNA reads as TGTGCCTGGACAAGGGGGAGGGCCTCCTACGAGCAGTACTTC. Its translation: CAWTRGRASYEQYF.

This sequence joins TRBV4-1 and TRBJ2-1; no definite D call. The CDR3 has 13 residues. V lost 3 bases, J lost 6 bases, and 9 bases lay in between. CDR1 and CDR2 (germline): MGHRA, YSYEKL. DNA of the CDR3: TGCGCCAGCAGCCAGGGTGAGTTCAATGAGCAGTTCTTC. Residues: CASSQGEFNEQFF.

The chain is built from TRBV27 and TRBJ2-7; TRBD1 matches 7 bases. V lost 6 bases and J lost 6; bases outside the gene matches: 11. The length of the CDR3 is 14 residues. The germline CDR1 and CDR2 sequences are MNHEY and SMNVEV (reference sequence). The CDR3 DNA sequence: TGTGCCAGCAGCAATATTAATTCAGGGGGCGAGCAGTACTTC. This gives the protein CASSNINSGGEQYF.

The chain combines TRBV18 with TRBJ2-7; 7 bases map to TRBD1. The V gene's germline CDR1 is KGHSH and CDR2 LQKENI. The CDR3 spans 14 residues. V shed 2 bases and J 3 bases; nucleotides not matched to a gene: 4. CDR3: CASSPLAGGYEQYF. DNA for the CDR3: TGTGCCAGCTCACCATTGGCAGGGGGCTACGAGCAGTACTTC.

The rearrangement uses TRBV4-3 and TRBJ1-2, with a weak D call TRBD1 (5 bases). The V end lost 3 bases, the J end lost 0 bases, and 11 bases lay between the germline ends. The CDR3 runs 15 residues. Per the germline V gene, CDR1 is LGHNA and CDR2 is YSLEER. Here the CDR3 reads CASSQRSQANYGYTF. CDR3 in DNA: TGCGCCAGCAGCCAGCGGTCACAGGCTAACTATGGCTACACCTTC.

This rearrangement joins TRBV27 to TRBJ1-5, with a weak D call TRBD1 (6 bases). This CDR3 has 14 amino acids. V was cut by 4 bases and J by 1 base, with 8 bases left in between. Germline lookup yields CDR1 MNHEY and CDR2 SMNVEV (reference sequence). The CDR3 DNA follows: TGTGCCAGCAGTTGGCAGGGGAGCAATCAGCCCCAGCATTTT. This gives the protein CASSWQGSNQPQHF.

The V gene is TRBV27, the J gene TRBJ2-1, with a weak D call TRBD2 (6 bases). The CDR3 runs to 15 residues. V was cut by 7 bases and J by 10 bases, with 23 bases left in between. Germline V gene data show CDR1 as MNHEY and CDR2 as SMNVEV (reference sequence). The CDR3 loop is CASTPRLGGDMEQFF. The DNA for the CDR3 is TGTGCCAGCACCCCCCGATTGGGCGGGGATATGGAGCAGTTCTTC.

The chain links TRBV29-1 to TRBJ2-1, with TRBD2 matching over 12 bases. The germline CDR1 and CDR2 sequences are SQVTM and ANQGSEA. This CDR3 spans 16 amino acids. The trim removed 1 base at V and 2 bases at J, leaving 3 bases unmatched. In nucleotides, the CDR3 is TGCAGCGTTGAAGGGGGGACTAGCGGGCCCTACAATGAGCAGTTCTTC. Translation gives CSVEGGTSGPYNEQFF.

V gene TRBV4-1 combines with J gene TRBJ2-1, with TRBD2 matching 9 bases. The germline gives CDR1 MGHRA, CDR2 YSYEKL. The J segment lost 6 bases and the V segment lost 2 bases, leaving 11 bases of the junction unmatched. CDR3 size: 17 residues. The CDR3 DNA sequence: TGCGCCAGCAGCCAAATTGGGGCGGGAGGGCGGGGCAATGAGCAGTTCTTC. Amino acid sequence: CASSQIGAGGRGNEQFF.